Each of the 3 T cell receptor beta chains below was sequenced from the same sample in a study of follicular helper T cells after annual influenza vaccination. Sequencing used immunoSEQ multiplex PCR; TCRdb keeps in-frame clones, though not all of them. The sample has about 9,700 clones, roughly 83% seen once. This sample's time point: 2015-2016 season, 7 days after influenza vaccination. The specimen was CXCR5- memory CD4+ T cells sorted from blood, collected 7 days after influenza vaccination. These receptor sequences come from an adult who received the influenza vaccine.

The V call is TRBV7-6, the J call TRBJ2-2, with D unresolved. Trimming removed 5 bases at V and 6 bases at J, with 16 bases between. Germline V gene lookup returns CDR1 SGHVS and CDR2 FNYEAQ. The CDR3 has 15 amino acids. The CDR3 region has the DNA TGTGCCAGCAGCCCCCTAACCGGTCGGGCCGGGGAGCTGTTTTTT. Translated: CASSPLTGRAGELFF.

The CDR3 here is CASSGQGHTEAFF. The CDR3 region has the DNA TGTGCCAGCAGCGGACAGGGGCACACTGAAGCTTTCTTT. The chain is built from TRBV9 and TRBJ1-1; 8 bases fit TRBD1. Germline V lookup: CDR1 SGDLS, CDR2 YYNGEE. The CDR3 sequence is 13 residues long. V lost 3 bases to trimming and J lost 3 bases; unmatched junction nucleotides: 1.

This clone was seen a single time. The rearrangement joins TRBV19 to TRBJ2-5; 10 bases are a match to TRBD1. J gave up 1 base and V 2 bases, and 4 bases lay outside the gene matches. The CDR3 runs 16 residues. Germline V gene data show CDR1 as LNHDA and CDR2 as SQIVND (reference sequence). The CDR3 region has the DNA TGTGCCAGTAGTATACCGGGACAGGGGCCCCAAGAGACCCAGTACTTC. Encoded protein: CASSIPGQGPQETQYF.